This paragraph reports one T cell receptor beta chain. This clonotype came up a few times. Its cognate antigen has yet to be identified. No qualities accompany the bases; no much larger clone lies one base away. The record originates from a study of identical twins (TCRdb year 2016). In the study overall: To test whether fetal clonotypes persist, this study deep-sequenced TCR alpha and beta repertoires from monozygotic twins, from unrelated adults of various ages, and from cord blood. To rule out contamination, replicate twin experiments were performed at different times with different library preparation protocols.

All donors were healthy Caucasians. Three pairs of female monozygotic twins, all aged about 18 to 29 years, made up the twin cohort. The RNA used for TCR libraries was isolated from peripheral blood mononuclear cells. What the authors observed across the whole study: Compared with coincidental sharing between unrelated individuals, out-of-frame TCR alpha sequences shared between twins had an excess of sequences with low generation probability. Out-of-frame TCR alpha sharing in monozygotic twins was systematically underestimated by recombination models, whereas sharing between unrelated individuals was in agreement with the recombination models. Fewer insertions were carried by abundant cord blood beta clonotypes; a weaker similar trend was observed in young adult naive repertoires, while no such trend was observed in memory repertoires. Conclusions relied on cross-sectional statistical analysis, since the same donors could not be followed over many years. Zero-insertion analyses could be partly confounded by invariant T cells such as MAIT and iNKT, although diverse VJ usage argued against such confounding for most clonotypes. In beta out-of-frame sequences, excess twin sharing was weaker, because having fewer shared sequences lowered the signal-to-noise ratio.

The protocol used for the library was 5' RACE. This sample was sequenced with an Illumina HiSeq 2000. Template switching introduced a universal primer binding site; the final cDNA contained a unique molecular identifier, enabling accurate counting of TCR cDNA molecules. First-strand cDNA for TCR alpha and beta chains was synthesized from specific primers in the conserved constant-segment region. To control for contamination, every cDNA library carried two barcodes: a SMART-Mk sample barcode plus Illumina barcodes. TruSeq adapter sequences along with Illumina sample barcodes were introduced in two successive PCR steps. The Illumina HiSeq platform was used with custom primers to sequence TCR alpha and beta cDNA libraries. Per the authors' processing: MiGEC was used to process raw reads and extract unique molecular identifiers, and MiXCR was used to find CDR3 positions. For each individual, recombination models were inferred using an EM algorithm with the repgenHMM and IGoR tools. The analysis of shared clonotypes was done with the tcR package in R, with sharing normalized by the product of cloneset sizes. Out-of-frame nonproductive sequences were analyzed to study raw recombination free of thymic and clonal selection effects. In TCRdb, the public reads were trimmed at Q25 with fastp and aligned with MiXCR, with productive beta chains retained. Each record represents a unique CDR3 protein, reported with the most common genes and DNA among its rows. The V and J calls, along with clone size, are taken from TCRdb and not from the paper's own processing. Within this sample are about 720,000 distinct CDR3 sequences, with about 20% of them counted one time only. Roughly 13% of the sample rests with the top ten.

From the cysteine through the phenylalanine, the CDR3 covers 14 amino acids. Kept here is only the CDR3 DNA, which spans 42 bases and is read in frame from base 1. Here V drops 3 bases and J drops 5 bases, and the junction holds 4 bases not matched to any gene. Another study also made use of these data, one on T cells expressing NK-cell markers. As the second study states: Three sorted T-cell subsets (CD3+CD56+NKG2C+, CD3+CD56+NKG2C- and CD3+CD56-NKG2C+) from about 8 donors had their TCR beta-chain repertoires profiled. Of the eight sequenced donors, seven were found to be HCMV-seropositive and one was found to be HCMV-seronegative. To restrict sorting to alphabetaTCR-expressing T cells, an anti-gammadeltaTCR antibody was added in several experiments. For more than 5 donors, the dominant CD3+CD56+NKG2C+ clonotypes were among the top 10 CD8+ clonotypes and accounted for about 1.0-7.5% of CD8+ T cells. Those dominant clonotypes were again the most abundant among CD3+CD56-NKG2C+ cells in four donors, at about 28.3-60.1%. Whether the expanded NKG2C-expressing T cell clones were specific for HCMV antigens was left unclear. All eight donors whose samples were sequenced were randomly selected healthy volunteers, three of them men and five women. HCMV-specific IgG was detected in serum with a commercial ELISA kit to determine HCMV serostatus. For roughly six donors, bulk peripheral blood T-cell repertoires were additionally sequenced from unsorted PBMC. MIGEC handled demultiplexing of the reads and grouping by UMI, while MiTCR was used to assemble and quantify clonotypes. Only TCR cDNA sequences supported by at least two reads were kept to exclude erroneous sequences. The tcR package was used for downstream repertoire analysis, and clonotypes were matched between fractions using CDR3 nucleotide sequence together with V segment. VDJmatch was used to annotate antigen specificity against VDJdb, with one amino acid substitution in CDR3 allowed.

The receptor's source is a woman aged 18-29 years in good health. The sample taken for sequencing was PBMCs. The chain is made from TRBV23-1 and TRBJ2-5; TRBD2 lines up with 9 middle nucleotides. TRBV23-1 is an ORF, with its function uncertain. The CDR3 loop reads CASSHGSGSETQYF. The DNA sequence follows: TGCGCCAGCAGTCACGGTAGCGGGAGTGAGACCCAGTACTTC.